The entry that follows covers one T cell receptor (beta chain) sequence. Its recognized antigen is unknown. No base-level quality is on record; no much larger clone is a single base apart. TCRbeta CDR3 regions were amplified from genomic DNA using the immunoSEQ Assay, a bias-controlled multiplex PCR. The original methods were these. The number of nucleated cells in each sample was estimated from the amplification of reference gene primers within the assay. Sequence reads were collapsed and filtered to measure the absolute abundance of every unique TCRbeta CDR3 rearrangement. For each sample, productive Simpson clonality was calculated by taking the square root of Simpson's diversity index across productive rearrangements. TCRdb took over this immuneACCESS table, retaining in-frame rearrangements with V and J assigned. Such tables are incomplete; in checked studies, under half of the missing clones stem from an unresolved V gene, and the remainder is unexplained. V and J calls and clone size follow that table, whereas D and trimming were derived from the DNA. Across this sample there are some 190,000 clones, with about 85% seen only once. Of the sample, around 7.5% is held by the ten largest clones.

The data stem from a study of blood T cell repertoires in COVID-19 (dated by TCRdb to 2020 to 2021). Regarding the research as a whole: The collaborator samples originated in the United States, Italy and Spain and spanned the acute and convalescent phases of COVID-19. Where available, HLA class I and class II types were taken from metadata supplied by the sample provider and were not determined by assay-based typing. The dataset comprised deeply sampled blood TCRbeta repertoires from subjects exposed to, actively infected with, or recovered from COVID-19. The samples were drawn from the first 160 participants of the ongoing ImmuneRACE study and from over a thousand subjects provided by 6 global collaborators. The sample metadata nearly always contained a de-identified subject ID, COVID-19 status, age in years and sex. The prospective study material was composed of cDNA or gDNA derived from T cells, B-cell-depleted T cells, or PBMCs. The repertoires were released in a freely available public database meant as a resource for research on the immune response to SARS-CoV-2. General conclusions and limits of the study: Clinical and demographic metadata were provided uncurated, with the amount varying by source and participant.

Each collaborating institution followed its own protocols to collect whole blood in K2EDTA tubes. Collaborator samples were shipped for TCRbeta analysis as frozen whole blood, isolated PBMCs, or DNA extracted from either sample type. The CDR3, from cysteine to phenylalanine, totals 15 residues. Only the CDR3 portion is preserved as DNA: 45 bases, with reading frame beginning at the first base. V is cut back by 5 bases and J by 3 bases, with 7 bases in the junction unmatched. CDR1 and CDR2 are read off the germline V gene as SGHRS and YFSETQ. This sequence originates from a woman in her sixties or seventies with acute or convalescent COVID-19. The receptor chain draws on TRBV5-1 and TRBJ2-3, and 9 junction bases match TRBD2. The sample taken for sequencing was peripheral blood. The bases read TGCGCCAGCAGGCCGCGGGAGGGAGGAACAGATACGCAGTATTTT. Its coded protein is CASRPREGGTDTQYF.